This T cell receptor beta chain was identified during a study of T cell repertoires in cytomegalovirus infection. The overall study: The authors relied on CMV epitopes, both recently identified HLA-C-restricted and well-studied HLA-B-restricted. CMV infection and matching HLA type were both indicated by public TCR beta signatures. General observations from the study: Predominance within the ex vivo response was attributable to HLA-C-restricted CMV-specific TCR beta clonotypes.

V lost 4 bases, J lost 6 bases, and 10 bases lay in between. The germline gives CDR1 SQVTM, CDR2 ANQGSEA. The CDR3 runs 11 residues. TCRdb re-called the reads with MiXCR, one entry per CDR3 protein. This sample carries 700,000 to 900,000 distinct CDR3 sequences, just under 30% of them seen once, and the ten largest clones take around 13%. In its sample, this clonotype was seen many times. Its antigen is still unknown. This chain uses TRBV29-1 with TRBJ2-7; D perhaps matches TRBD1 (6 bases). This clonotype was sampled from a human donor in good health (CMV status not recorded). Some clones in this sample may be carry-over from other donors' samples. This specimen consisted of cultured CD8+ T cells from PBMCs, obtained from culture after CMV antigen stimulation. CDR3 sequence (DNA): TGCAGCGTTGCAACAGGGAGCGAGCAGTACTTC. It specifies CSVATGSEQYF.